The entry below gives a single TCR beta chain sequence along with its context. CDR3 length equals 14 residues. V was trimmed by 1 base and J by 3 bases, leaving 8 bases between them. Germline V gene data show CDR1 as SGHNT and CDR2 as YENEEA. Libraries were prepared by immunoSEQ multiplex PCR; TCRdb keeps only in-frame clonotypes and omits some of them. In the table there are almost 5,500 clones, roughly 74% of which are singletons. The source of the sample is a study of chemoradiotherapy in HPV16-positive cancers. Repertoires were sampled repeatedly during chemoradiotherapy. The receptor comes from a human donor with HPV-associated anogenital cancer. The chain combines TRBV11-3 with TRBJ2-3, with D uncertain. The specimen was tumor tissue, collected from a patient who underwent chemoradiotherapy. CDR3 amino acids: CASSLGAATDTQYF. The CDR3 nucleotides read TGTGCCAGCAGCTTAGGTGCGGCGACAGATACGCAGTATTTT.